A single sample is the source of the 14 T cell receptor beta chains below, sequenced in a study of T-cell memory formation after mild COVID-19. Via MiXCR, TCRdb re-called the 5' RACE reads, giving one row per CDR3 protein. There are under 250,000 distinct CDR3 sequences in the sample; 15% to 17% occur only once, and approximately 2.1% lies in the top ten. The sequenced sample consisted of PBMCs or a T cell subset sorted from them (not recorded which). The source is an adult woman who had mild COVID-19 (a few samples of this study predate the infection). Cell type and time point are not known.

This CDR3 reads CASSQEARSYGYTF. The CDR3 DNA reads as TGTGCCAGCAGCCAAGAGGCGAGAAGCTATGGCTACACCTTC. The V and J genes are TRBV3-1 and TRBJ1-2; no firm D call. Per the germline V gene, CDR1 is LGHDT and CDR2 is YNNKEL (reference sequence). The CDR3 has 14 residues. V dropped 0 bases and J dropped 4 bases, with 9 bases sitting between them.

This clonotype was counted only a few times. The V call is TRBV5-1, the J call TRBJ2-2; D unclear. V gave up 0 bases and J gave up 5 bases, with 11 bases separating them. The length of the CDR3 is 15 residues. Per the germline V gene, CDR1 is SGHRS and CDR2 is YFSETQ. CDR3 DNA sequence: TGCGCCAGCAGCTTGGACGTGGCCGGGACCGGGGAGCTGTTTTTT. It is translated as CASSLDVAGTGELFF. Full variable domain (remainder filled in from reference TRBV5-1 and TRBJ2-2): KAGVTQTPRYLIKTRGQQVTLSCSPISGHRSVSWYQQTPGQGLQFLFEYFSETQRNKGNFPGRFSGRQFSNSRSEMNVSTLELGDSALYLCASSLDVAGTGELFFGEGSRLTVL.

The table lists this clonotype with a few counts. The J gene is TRBJ2-3, the V gene TRBV6-1, with D perhaps assigned TRBD1 or TRBD2 (5 bases each). The V gene lost 7 bases and the J gene lost 6 bases, with 29 bases spanning the gap. The CDR3 consists of 18 residues. Per the germline V gene, CDR1 is MNHNS and CDR2 is SASEGT. The CDR3 DNA reads TGTGCCAGCAACGGCCACATGAGGGGAGCCCTTGGCCAGGATACGCAGTATTTT. It specifies CASNGHMRGALGQDTQYF.

The rearrangement links TRBV2 to TRBJ1-2, with unresolved D. The CDR3 runs 14 residues. Trimming took off 1 base at V and 2 bases at J, with 8 bases between the two ends. CDR1 and CDR2 from the germline V gene are SNHLY and FYNNEI. This CDR3 is CASSEELANYGYTF. Here the CDR3 DNA reads TGTGCCAGCAGTGAAGAGTTGGCGAACTATGGCTACACCTTC.

The chain couples TRBV2 to TRBJ1-5; a weak D match, TRBD1 (5 bases). This CDR3 has 16 amino acids. The germline gives CDR1 SNHLY, CDR2 FYNNEI. V lost 4 bases, J lost 3 bases, and 16 bases lay in between. The CDR3 sequence: CASSVQGEIDNQPQHF. In DNA, the CDR3 is TGTGCCAGCAGTGTCCAGGGCGAGATTGACAATCAGCCCCAGCATTTT.

This clonotype was seen many times. The V call is TRBV7-9, the J call TRBJ1-2; 7 bases are a match to TRBD1. V lost 1 base to trimming and J lost 2 bases; unmatched junction nucleotides: 4. Germline CDR1 reads SEHNR; CDR2 reads FQNEAQ (reference sequence). The CDR3 has 15 residues. CDR3 sequence (DNA): TGTGCCAGCAGCTTAGAAGGGACAGTGAACTATGGCTACACCTTC. Translating gives CASSLEGTVNYGYTF.

This clonotype was detected only a few times. V usage is TRBV12-3 or TRBV12-4 and J usage is TRBJ2-5; D gene ambiguous. The CDR3 extends over 13 amino acids. Trimming took 6 bases from V and 4 from J, leaving 12 bases between them. DNA of the CDR3: TGTGCCAGCAGGACACCATGGTCAGAGACCCAGTACTTC. Translated, it gives CASRTPWSETQYF.

The genes are TRBV20-1 and TRBJ1-2; 9 positions agree with TRBD1. Per the germline V gene, CDR1 is DFQATT and CDR2 is SNEGSKA (reference sequence). After removal of 4 bases from V and 5 bases from J, the junction contained 8 bases not matched to a gene. The CDR3 is 14 amino acids. CDR3 in DNA: TGCAGTGCTACCCCGGGACAGGGACATTATGGCTACACCTTC. Its protein product is CSATPGQGHYGYTF.

The chain has TRBV7-3 and TRBJ1-2; D uncertain. Trimming shortened V by 0 bases and J by 6 bases, and 14 bases separated the two germline ends. Germline V CDR1 and CDR2: SGHTA, FQGTGA. CDR3 length: 15 residues. CDR3 residues: CASSLTTGPGHGYTF. The DNA for the CDR3 is TGTGCCAGCAGCTTAACTACCGGGCCCGGGCATGGCTACACCTTC.

The V and J genes are TRBV9 and TRBJ2-3; D gene ambiguous. Per germline, CDR1 SGDLS and CDR2 YYNGEE. With 6 bases removed from V and 2 bases from J, the gap between germline ends came to 16 bases. This CDR3 is built from 15 residues. The CDR3 here is CASKTHASDTDTQYF. The CDR3 DNA follows: TGTGCCAGCAAGACACACGCCTCGGACACAGATACGCAGTATTTT.

This chain joins TRBV5-6 and TRBJ1-5; D gene unclear. V shed 0 bases and J shed 5 bases, with 3 bases lying between them. The length of the CDR3 is 12 residues. From germline, CDR1 is SGHDT and CDR2 YYEEEE. CDR3 loop: CASSLVDQPQHF. Written as DNA, the CDR3 is TGTGCCAGCAGCTTGGTAGATCAGCCCCAGCATTTT. Full variable domain (outside the CDR3, taken from reference TRBV5-6 and TRBJ1-5): DAGVTQSPTHLIKTRGQQVTLRCSPKSGHDTVSWYQQALGQGPQFIFQYYEEEERQRGNFPDRFSGHQFPNYSSELNVNALLLGDSALYLCASSLVDQPQHFGDGTRLSIL.

This clonotype was detected a few times. The rearrangement joins TRBV12-3 or TRBV12-4 to TRBJ1-2; 8 nucleotides align to TRBD1. CDR3 length: 15 amino acids. Trimming removed 3 bases from V and 7 bases from J; junction bases left unmatched: 10. The CDR3 region is CASSFMDRVSGGYTF. The CDR3 DNA sequence: TGTGCCAGCAGTTTCATGGACAGGGTATCAGGTGGCTACACCTTC.

The chain has TRBV5-1 and TRBJ2-1; 8 bases map to TRBD2. Germline assignment: CDR1 SGHRS and CDR2 YFSETQ. The V segment lost 0 bases and the J segment 0 bases; nucleotides outside the gene matches: 5. There are 17 residues in the CDR3. CDR3 DNA sequence: TGCGCCAGCAGCTTGGCCGGCGGGGGGAACTCCTACAATGAGCAGTTCTTC. It is translated as CASSLAGGGNSYNEQFF.

A few counts support this clonotype. This chain connects TRBV10-3 to TRBJ1-2, with TRBD1 identical over 9 bases. The CDR3 has 11 residues. Trimming took 10 bases from V and 7 from J; bases not matched to a gene: 4. Germline assignment: CDR1 ENHRY and CDR2 SYGVKD. For the CDR3, the DNA is TGTGCCACCGGACAGGGGACTGGCTACACCTTC. Translated, it gives CATGQGTGYTF.